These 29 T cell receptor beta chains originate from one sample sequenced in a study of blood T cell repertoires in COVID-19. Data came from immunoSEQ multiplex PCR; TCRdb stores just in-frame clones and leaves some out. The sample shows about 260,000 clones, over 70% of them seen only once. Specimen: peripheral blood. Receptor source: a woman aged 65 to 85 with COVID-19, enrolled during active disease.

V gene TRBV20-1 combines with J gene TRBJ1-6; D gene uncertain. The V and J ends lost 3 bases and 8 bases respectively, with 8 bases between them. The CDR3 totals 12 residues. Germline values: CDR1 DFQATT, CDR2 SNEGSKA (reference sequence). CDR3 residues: CSASHGYSPLHF. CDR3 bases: TGCAGTGCTAGTCACGGTTATTCACCCCTCCACTTT.

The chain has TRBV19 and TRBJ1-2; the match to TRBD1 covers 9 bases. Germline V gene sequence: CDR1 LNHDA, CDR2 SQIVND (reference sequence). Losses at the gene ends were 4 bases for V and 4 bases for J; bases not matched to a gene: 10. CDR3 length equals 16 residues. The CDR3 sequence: CASSKGTGSRSYGYTF. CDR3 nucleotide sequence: TGTGCCAGTAGTAAGGGGACAGGGTCTCGTTCCTATGGCTACACCTTC.

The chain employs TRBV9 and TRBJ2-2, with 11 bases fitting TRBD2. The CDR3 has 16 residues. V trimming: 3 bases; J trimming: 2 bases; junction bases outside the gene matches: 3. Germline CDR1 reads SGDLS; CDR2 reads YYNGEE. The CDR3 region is CASSAGLAVNTGELFF. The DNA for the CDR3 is TGTGCCAGCAGCGCGGGACTAGCGGTCAACACCGGGGAGCTGTTTTTT.

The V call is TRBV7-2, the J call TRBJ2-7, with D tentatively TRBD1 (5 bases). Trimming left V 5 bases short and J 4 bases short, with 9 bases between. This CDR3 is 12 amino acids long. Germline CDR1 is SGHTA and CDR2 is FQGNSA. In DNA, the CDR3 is TGTGCCAGCAGCACCCGACAGTACGAGCAGTACTTC. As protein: CASSTRQYEQYF.

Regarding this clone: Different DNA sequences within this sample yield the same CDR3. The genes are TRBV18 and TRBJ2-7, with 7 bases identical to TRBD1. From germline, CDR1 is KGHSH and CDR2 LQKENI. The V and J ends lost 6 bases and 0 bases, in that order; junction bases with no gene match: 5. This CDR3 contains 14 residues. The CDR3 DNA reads TGTGCCAGCTCCTCCCGGGACAGCTCCTACGAGCAGTACTTC. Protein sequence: CASSSRDSSYEQYF.

CDR3 sequence (DNA): TGTGCCAGCAGTGCCTTAACAGGGATAACCTACAATGAGCAGTTCTTC. Protein: CASSALTGITYNEQFF. The J gene is TRBJ2-1, the V gene TRBV25-1; perhaps TRBD1 as D (6 bases). CDR1 is MGHDK and CDR2 is SYGVNS in the germline V gene. The CDR3 is 16 residues long. Trimming took 4 bases from V and 2 from J, leaving 15 bases between them.

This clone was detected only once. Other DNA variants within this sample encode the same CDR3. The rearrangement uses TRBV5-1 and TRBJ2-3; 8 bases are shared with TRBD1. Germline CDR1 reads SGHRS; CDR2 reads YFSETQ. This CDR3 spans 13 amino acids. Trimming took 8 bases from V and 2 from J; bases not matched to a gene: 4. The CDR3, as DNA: TGCGCCAGTTCAGGGGGCTCCACAGATACGCAGTATTTT. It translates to CASSGGSTDTQYF. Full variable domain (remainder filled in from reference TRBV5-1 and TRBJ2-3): KAGVTQTPRYLIKTRGQQVTLSCSPISGHRSVSWYQQTPGQGLQFLFEYFSETQRNKGNFPGRFSGRQFSNSRSEMNVSTLELGDSALYLCASSGGSTDTQYFGPGTRLTVL.

In DNA, the CDR3 is TGTGCCAGCGTTTCGGGGGGGCGCGGGGAGACCCAGTACTTC. Its protein is CASVSGGRGETQYF. The chain is built from TRBV28 and TRBJ2-5; 8 bases match TRBD2. Germline V gives CDR1 MDHEN, CDR2 SYDVKM. CDR3 size: 14 residues. After removal of 8 bases from V and 5 bases from J, the junction contained 10 bases not matched to a gene.

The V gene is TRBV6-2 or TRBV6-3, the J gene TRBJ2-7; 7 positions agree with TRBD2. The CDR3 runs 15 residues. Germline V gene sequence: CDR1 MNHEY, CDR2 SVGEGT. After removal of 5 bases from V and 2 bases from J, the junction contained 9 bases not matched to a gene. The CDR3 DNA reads TGTGCCAGCAGTCGGGGCGGGAGCCTTACCTACGAGCAGTACTTC. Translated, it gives CASSRGGSLTYEQYF.

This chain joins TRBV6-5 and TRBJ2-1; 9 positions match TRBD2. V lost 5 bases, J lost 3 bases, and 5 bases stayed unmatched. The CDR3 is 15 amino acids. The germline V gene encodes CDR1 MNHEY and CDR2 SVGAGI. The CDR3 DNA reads TGTGCCAGCAGTCCTAGTAGCGGGAGCTACAATGAGCAGTTCTTC. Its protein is CASSPSSGSYNEQFF.

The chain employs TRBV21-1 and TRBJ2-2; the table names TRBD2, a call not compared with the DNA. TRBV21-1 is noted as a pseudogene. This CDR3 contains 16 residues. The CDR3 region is CASSKALDSPPGELFF. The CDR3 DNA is TGTGCCAGCAGCAAAGCTTTGGACTCACCCCCCGGGGAGCTGTTTTTT.

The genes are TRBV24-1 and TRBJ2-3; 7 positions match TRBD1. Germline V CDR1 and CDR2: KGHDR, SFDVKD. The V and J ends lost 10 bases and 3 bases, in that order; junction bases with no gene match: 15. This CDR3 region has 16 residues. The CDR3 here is CATYIETGSQTDTQYF. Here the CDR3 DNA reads TGTGCCACTTATATCGAGACAGGGTCCCAGACAGATACGCAGTATTTT.

The CDR3 spells CASLRDASSYEQYF. The DNA of the CDR3 is TGTGCCAGCCTCCGAGACGCTAGCTCCTACGAGCAGTACTTC. The chain combines TRBV2 with TRBJ2-7; the D is unclear. This CDR3 is built from 14 residues. The germline V gene has CDR1 SNHLY and CDR2 FYNNEI. V dropped 8 bases and J dropped 0 bases, with 14 bases sitting between them.

The CDR3 DNA sequence: TGTGCCAGTAGTGCCTCAACAGGGGGTTGGGGCTACACCTTC. Its protein product is CASSASTGGWGYTF. The V gene is TRBV19, the J gene TRBJ1-2; TRBD1 aligns across 8 bases. This CDR3 is 14 amino acids long. Germline loops: CDR1 LNHDA, CDR2 SQIVND (reference sequence). V gave up 5 bases and J gave up 8 bases; unmatched junction bases: 10.

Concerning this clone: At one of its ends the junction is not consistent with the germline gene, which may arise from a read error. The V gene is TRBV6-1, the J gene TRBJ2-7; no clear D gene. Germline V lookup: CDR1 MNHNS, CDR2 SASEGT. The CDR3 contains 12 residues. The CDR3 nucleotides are TGTGCCAGCAGTAAAGCAGGCGGCGAGCAGTACTTC. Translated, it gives CASSKAGGEQYF.

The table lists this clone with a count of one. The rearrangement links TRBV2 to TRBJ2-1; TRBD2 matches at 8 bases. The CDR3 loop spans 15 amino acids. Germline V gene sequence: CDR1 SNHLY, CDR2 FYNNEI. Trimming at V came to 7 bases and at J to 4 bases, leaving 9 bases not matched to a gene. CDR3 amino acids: CASNQGLASYNEQFF. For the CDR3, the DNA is TGTGCCAGCAACCAAGGACTAGCCTCATACAATGAGCAGTTCTTC.

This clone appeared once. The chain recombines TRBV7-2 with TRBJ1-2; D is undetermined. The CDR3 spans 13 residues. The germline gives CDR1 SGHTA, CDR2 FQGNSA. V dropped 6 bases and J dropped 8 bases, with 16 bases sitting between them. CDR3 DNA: TGTGCCAGCAGTCCTGCGGGTCGAGGGGGCTACACCTTC. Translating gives CASSPAGRGGYTF. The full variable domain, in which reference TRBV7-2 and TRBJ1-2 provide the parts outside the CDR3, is GAGVSQSPSNKVTEKGKDVELRCDPISGHTALYWYRQSLGQGLEFLIYFQGNSAPDKSGLPSDRFSAERTGGSVSTLTIQRTQQEDSAVYLCASSPAGRGGYTFGSGTRLTVV.

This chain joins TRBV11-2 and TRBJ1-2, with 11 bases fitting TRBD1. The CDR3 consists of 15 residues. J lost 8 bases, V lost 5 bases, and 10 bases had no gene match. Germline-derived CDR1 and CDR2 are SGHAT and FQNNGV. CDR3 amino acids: CASSLLGTGGQGYTF. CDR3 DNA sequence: TGTGCCAGCAGCCTCCTTGGGACAGGGGGTCAAGGCTACACCTTC.

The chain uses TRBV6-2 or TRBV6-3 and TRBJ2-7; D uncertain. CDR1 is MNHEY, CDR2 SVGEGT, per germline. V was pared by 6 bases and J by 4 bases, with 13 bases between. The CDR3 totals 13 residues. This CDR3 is CASSQAIPYEQYF. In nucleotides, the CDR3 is TGTGCCAGCAGCCAAGCAATACCTTACGAGCAGTACTTC.

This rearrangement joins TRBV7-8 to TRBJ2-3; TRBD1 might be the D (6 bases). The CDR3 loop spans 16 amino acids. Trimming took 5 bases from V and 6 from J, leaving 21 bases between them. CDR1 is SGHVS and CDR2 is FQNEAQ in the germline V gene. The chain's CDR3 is CASSMNRDTLGDTQYF. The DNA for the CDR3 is TGTGCCAGCAGCATGAACCGGGACACACTAGGGGATACGCAGTATTTT.

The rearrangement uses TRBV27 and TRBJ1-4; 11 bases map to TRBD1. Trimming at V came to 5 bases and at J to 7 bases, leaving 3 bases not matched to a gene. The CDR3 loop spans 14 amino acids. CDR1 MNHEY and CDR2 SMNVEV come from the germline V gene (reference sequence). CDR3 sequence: CASSRTGGAEKLFF. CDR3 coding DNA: TGTGCCAGCAGTCGGACAGGGGGCGCTGAAAAACTGTTTTTT.

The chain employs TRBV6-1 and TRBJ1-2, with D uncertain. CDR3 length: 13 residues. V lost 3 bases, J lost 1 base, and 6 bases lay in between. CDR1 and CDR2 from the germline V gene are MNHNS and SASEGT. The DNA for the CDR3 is TGTGCCAGCAGTGAGACACGTAACTATGGCTACACCTTC. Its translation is CASSETRNYGYTF.

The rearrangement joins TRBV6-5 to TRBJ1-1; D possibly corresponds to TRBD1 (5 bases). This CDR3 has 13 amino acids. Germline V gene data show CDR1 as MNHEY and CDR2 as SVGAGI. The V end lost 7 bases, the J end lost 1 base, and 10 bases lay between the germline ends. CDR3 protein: CASNPRGNTEAFF. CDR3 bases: TGTGCCAGCAATCCAAGGGGGAACACTGAAGCTTTCTTT.

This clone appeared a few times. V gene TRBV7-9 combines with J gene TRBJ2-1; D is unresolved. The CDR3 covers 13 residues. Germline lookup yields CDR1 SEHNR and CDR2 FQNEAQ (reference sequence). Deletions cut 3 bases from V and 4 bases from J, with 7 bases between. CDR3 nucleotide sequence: TGTGCCAGCAGCTTTTCGGAGTACAATGAGCAGTTCTTC. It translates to CASSFSEYNEQFF.

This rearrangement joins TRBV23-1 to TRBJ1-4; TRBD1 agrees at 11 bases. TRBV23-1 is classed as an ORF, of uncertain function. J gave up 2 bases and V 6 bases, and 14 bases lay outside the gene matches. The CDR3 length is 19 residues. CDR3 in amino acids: CASRTLEDRGPRTNEKLFF. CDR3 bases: TGCGCCAGCAGAACCCTCGAGGACAGGGGGCCAAGGACTAATGAAAAACTGTTTTTT.

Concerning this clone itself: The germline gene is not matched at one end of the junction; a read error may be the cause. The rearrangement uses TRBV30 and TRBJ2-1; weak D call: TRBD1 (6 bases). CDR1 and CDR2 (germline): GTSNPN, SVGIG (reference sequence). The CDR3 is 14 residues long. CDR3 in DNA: TGTGCCTGGAGTGTCCTTACAGGGTACACTGAGCAGTTCTTC. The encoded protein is CAWSVLTGYTEQFF.

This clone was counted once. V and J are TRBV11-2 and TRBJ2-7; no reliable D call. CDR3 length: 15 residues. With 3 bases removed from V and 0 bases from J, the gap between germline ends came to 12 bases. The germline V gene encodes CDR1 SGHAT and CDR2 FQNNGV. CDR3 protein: CASSFNSYSSYEQYF. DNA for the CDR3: TGTGCCAGCAGCTTCAACAGCTATAGCTCCTACGAGCAGTACTTC.

CDR3 sequence (DNA): TGTGCCAGCAGCCCTTCAGGGACTCATGAAAAACTGTTTTTT. As protein: CASSPSGTHEKLFF. The gene calls are TRBV3-1 (or the pseudogene TRBV3-2) and TRBJ1-4, with a weak D call TRBD1 (5 bases). CDR3 length: 14 residues. Trimming took 4 bases from V and 6 from J, leaving 12 bases between them. The V gene's germline CDR1 is LGHDT and CDR2 YNNKEL (reference sequence).

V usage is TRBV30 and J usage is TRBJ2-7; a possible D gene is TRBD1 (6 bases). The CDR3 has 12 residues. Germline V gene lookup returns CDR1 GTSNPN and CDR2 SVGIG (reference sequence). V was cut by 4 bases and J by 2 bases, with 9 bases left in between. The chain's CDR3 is CAWNTGTYEQYF. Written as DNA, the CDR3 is TGTGCCTGGAACACAGGGACCTACGAGCAGTACTTC.